Included here is one TCR beta chain sequence, with context. This CDR3 is 14 amino acids long. V was clipped by 3 bases and J by 5 bases, with 13 bases between them. Germline V gene lookup returns CDR1 MGHDK and CDR2 SYGVNS. These data are taken from a study of blood T cell repertoires in COVID-19. Generated by immunoSEQ multiplex PCR, the TCRdb table keeps only in-frame clones and is missing some. There are around 150,000 clones in the sample; roughly four fifths occur only once, and approximately 10% lies in the top ten. Sequences were obtained from peripheral blood. The chain joins TRBV25-1 to TRBJ2-5; no clear D gene. This receptor was identified in a human donor in a cohort sampled during active COVID-19. CDR3 in amino acids: CASSDPDFLETQYF. The CDR3 nucleotides read TGTGCCAGCAGTGATCCTGACTTTTTGGAGACCCAGTACTTC.